This TCR beta chain derives from a study of control samples from healthy donors and cancer patients. The CDR3 covers 14 residues. J lost 5 bases, V lost 2 bases, and 4 bases had no gene match. The germline CDR1 and CDR2 sequences are LNHDA and SQIVND (reference sequence). Repertoires were generated with immunoSEQ multiplex PCR, while TCRdb's copy carries only in-frame clones and drops some. The sample comprises approximately 82,000 clones, approximately 94% of which are singletons, and roughly 1.2% rests with the top ten. The J gene is TRBJ1-1, the V gene TRBV19, with 8 bases identical to TRBD1. The TCR was taken from a woman aged 40 to 50 with lung cancer. Sequenced input: PBMCs. The CDR3 sequence is CASSIQGARTEAFF. The CDR3 nucleotides read TGTGCCAGTAGTATACAGGGGGCCAGGACTGAAGCTTTCTTT.